Only one count was recorded for the clone carrying this T cell receptor (beta chain). Its specificity is not known. The data are from a study of T cell responses to AZD1222 COVID-19 vaccine. Study-level information: Whether given at about 4 or about 12 weeks, second doses were pooled.

The repertoire was sequenced with immunoSEQ multiplex PCR; TCRdb's copy has only in-frame clones and lacks some. The sample holds 150,000 to 200,000 clones, 90% seen once. Notes on the study in general: Vaccine-associated CD4 TCRs ranged over spike, dominating at 160-218 and 743-854. Most donors were white British and more were female, and clonal diversity was possibly underestimated. Spike-specific TCR breadth and depth grew following two AZD1222 doses.

This receptor was taken from an adult in good health. This specimen was peripheral blood, taken on day 0 of AZD1222 vaccination.

The CDR3 sequence is CASSQDLSGGREVTEAFF. DNA of the CDR3: TGTGCCAGCAGCCAAGATCTTTCAGGGGGCCGTGAGGTCACTGAAGCTTTCTTT. The chain has TRBV4-2 and TRBJ1-1, with 8 bases identical to TRBD1. The CDR3 runs 18 residues. Germline lookup yields CDR1 LGHNA and CDR2 YNFKEQ. The junction had 13 bases not matched to a gene; V was cut back by 0 bases and J by 4 bases.